This T cell receptor (beta chain) was sequenced for a study of blood T cell repertoires in COVID-19. Overall study context: Italy, Spain and the United States were the sources of the convalescent and acute COVID-19 samples. Nucleic acid was either cDNA or gDNA, and it came from T cells, B-cell-depleted T cells, or PBMCs.

The authors' processing: Estimation of nucleated cell counts relied on the amplification of reference gene primers. Some clones are missing from TCRdb's copy, which holds only in-frame ones; the method was immunoSEQ multiplex PCR. V and J calls plus clone size are reproduced from that table; the DNA served to infer D and trimming. The data show over 200,000 clones, with around 90% seen just once and under 7.5% held by the top ten. Trimming removed 3 bases from V and 5 bases from J, with 11 bases in between. There are 14 residues in the CDR3. Germline V gene sequence: CDR1 SGHTA, CDR2 FQGNSA. The clonotype comes from a man in his fifties or sixties who had recovered from COVID-19. The source material was peripheral blood. This chain joins TRBV7-2 and TRBJ2-1; possible D gene TRBD2, 6 bases. In DNA form, the CDR3 reads TGTGCCAGCAGCTTCGGGACTGACAACAATGAGCAGTTCTTC. Its translation: CASSFGTDNNEQFF.